Following are 20 T cell receptor beta chains from one sample sequenced in a study of vaccination and CD4 T cells after COVID-19. Indicated treatment: roughly nine-day PBMC culture with coronavirus spike peptide pools or control peptides (ViraFEST assay). Oncomine TCR Beta short-read sequencing was applied to DNA from cultured CD4+ T cells. MiXCR, applied by TCRdb to the PCR reads, yields one record per CDR3 protein. The sample lists about 8,700 distinct CDR3 sequences, 50% to 60% seen once, with about 7.1% in the top ten. These receptors have no known antigen. The sample taken for sequencing was CD4+ T cells from blood, cultured in vitro. The receptors here all came from a human donor who had recovered from COVID-19.

This clonotype was counted only a few times. The rearrangement links TRBV15 to TRBJ2-2; D perhaps matches TRBD2 (5 bases). This CDR3 has 13 amino acids. Germline V CDR1 and CDR2: LNHNV, YYDKDF (reference sequence). The V end was cut by 10 bases, the J end by 7 bases, with 16 bases between. This chain's CDR3 is CASGDGISGELFF. CDR3 in DNA: TGTGCCAGCGGCGACGGGATAAGCGGGGAGCTGTTTTTT.

The table lists this clonotype with a few counts. The chain uses TRBV12-3 or TRBV12-4 and TRBJ1-6; D unclear. The CDR3 is made up of 12 amino acids. Trimming removed 3 bases from V and 10 bases from J, with 7 bases in between. CDR3 DNA: TGTGCCAGCAGTTTGTTTTCCTCACCCCTCCACTTT. It encodes CASSLFSSPLHF.

This rearrangement joins TRBV6-1 to TRBJ2-7; 9 positions match TRBD1. The junction had 8 bases not matched to a gene; V was cut back by 0 bases and J by 5 bases. The CDR3 consists of 16 residues. CDR1 and CDR2 (germline): MNHNS, SASEGT. The CDR3 sequence: CASSEARGQGFDEQYF. DNA for the CDR3: TGTGCCAGCAGTGAAGCGCGGGGACAGGGTTTCGACGAGCAGTACTTC.

A single count supports this clonotype. The rearrangement links TRBV7-2 to TRBJ1-2; D gene unclear. CDR1 and CDR2 (germline): SGHTA, FQGNSA. V was cut by 8 bases and J by 3 bases, with 13 bases left in between. The CDR3 consists of 13 residues. CDR3 residues: CASEGSNDYGYTF. The CDR3 nucleotides are TGTGCCAGCGAGGGCAGCAACGACTATGGCTACACCTTC.

This chain links TRBV14 with TRBJ1-6; the match to TRBD1 covers 7 bases. V was pared by 8 bases and J by 7 bases, with 5 bases of the junction left unmatched. This CDR3 is built from 13 residues. Germline assignment: CDR1 SGHDN and CDR2 FVKESK. The chain's CDR3 is CASGRTGNSPLHF. CDR3 in DNA: TGTGCCAGCGGACGGACAGGAAATTCACCCCTCCACTTT.

This clonotype counts as medium-sized. The chain carries TRBV10-3 and TRBJ2-3; 8 nucleotides agree with TRBD2. The CDR3 is 13 amino acids. CDR1 is ENHRY and CDR2 is SYGVKD in the germline V gene. V gave up 10 bases and J gave up 0 bases; unmatched junction bases: 3. The CDR3 DNA reads TGTGCCAGCTCTAGCGGGAGCACAGATACGCAGTATTTT. It translates to CASSSGSTDTQYF.

This clonotype was counted a few times. This chain connects TRBV7-2 to TRBJ1-1, with D uncertain. The CDR3 runs to 14 residues. Trimming took 2 bases from V and 4 from J, leaving 11 bases between them. Germline CDR1 and CDR2: SGHTA and FQGNSA. CDR3 in DNA: TGTGCCAGCAGCTTACAGGAGGGTGTCACTGAAGCTTTCTTT. Translated: CASSLQEGVTEAFF.

This clonotype was recorded a few times. V is TRBV9 and J is TRBJ1-2, with 7 nucleotides matching TRBD1. The CDR3 covers 15 residues. Germline assignment: CDR1 SGDLS and CDR2 YYNGEE. The V segment lost 4 bases and the J segment 7 bases; nucleotides outside the gene matches: 13. The CDR3 bases are TGTGCCAGCAGCCCCACGTCTCAGGGGGACGGTGGCTACACCTTC. Translated: CASSPTSQGDGGYTF.

The rearrangement joins TRBV20-1 to TRBJ1-1; D remains unclear. CDR1 and CDR2 from the germline V gene are DFQATT and SNEGSKA (reference sequence). The CDR3 consists of 13 residues. Trimming took 0 bases from V and 4 from J, leaving 9 bases between them. The CDR3 DNA sequence: TGCAGTGCTAGAGATCGAGGGCTCACTGAAGCTTTCTTT. Encoded protein: CSARDRGLTEAFF.

The chain links TRBV6-1 to TRBJ2-3, with 11 bases fitting TRBD1. Trimming took 4 bases from V and 1 from J; bases not matched to a gene: 1. The CDR3 totals 15 residues. The germline V gene has CDR1 MNHNS and CDR2 SASEGT. The CDR3 protein is CASSVGQGGTDTQYF. CDR3 coding DNA: TGTGCCAGCAGTGTGGGACAGGGGGGCACAGATACGCAGTATTTT.

V and J are TRBV4-1 and TRBJ1-5; D call uncertain. This CDR3 has 14 residues. Germline V gene data show CDR1 as MGHRA and CDR2 as YSYEKL. V lost 7 bases and J lost 0, with 10 bases in between. The CDR3 region is CASNRFFSNQPQHF. In DNA, the CDR3 is TGCGCCAGCAATCGATTTTTTAGCAATCAGCCCCAGCATTTT.

The chain recombines TRBV19 with TRBJ2-2; 9 bases align to TRBD1. The length of the CDR3 is 14 residues. Germline loops: CDR1 LNHDA, CDR2 SQIVND (reference sequence). The V and J ends lost 5 bases and 6 bases, in that order; junction bases with no gene match: 4. CDR3 in amino acids: CASSATGGPGELFF. The CDR3, as DNA: TGTGCCAGTAGTGCCACAGGGGGCCCCGGGGAGCTGTTTTTT.

The chain carries TRBV7-9 and TRBJ1-1; D call uncertain. The CDR3 sequence is 15 residues long. V was clipped by 1 base and J by 6 bases, with 15 bases between them. Germline-derived CDR1 and CDR2 are SEHNR and FQNEAQ (reference sequence). The DNA for the CDR3 is TGTGCCAGCAGCTTAGGCGGAGGGCGGAAGGCTGAAGCTTTCTTT. This gives the protein CASSLGGGRKAEAFF. Together with reference TRBV7-9 and TRBJ1-1, the CDR3 gives the full variable domain: DTGVSQNPRHKITKRGQNVTFRCDPISEHNRLYWYRQTLGQGPEFLTYFQNEAQLEKSRLLSDRFSAERPKGSFSTLEIQRTEQGDSAMYLCASSLGGGRKAEAFFGQGTRLTVV.

The chain couples TRBV6-1 to TRBJ1-6, with D unresolved. The CDR3 totals 16 residues. Germline V lookup: CDR1 MNHNS, CDR2 SASEGT. Trimming removed 5 bases from V and 3 bases from J, with 14 bases in between. The CDR3 is CASSRAGGIYNSPLHF. CDR3 nucleotide sequence: TGTGCCAGCAGTCGGGCAGGCGGAATCTATAATTCACCCCTCCACTTT.

The V call is TRBV28, the J call TRBJ2-7, with a possible D match to TRBD2 (5 bases). CDR1 MDHEN and CDR2 SYDVKM come from the germline V gene. This CDR3 has 13 residues. Trimming left V 5 bases short and J 3 bases short, with 11 bases between. The CDR3 sequence: CASSVGLNYEQYF. The CDR3 DNA sequence: TGTGCCAGCAGTGTCGGACTGAACTACGAGCAGTACTTC.

This clonotype was detected only a few times. The junction differs from germline at one of its ends, possibly a read error. The chain recombines TRBV7-2 with TRBJ1-2, with TRBD1 matching 7 bases. Germline CDR1 reads SGHTA; CDR2 reads FQGNSA. This CDR3 has 13 amino acids. The CDR3 DNA follows: TGTGCCAGCAGTCCTGGACAGGACTATGGCTACACTTTC. Amino acid sequence: CASSPGQDYGYTF. Full variable domain (rest looked up from reference TRBV7-2 and TRBJ1-2): GAGVSQSPSNKVTEKGKDVELRCDPISGHTALYWYRQSLGQGLEFLIYFQGNSAPDKSGLPSDRFSAERTGGSVSTLTIQRTQQEDSAVYLCASSPGQDYGYTFGSGTRLTVV.

This rearrangement joins TRBV14 to TRBJ1-2; 8 nucleotides line up with TRBD1. The V gene end was trimmed by 6 bases and the J gene end by 6 bases; junction bases not matched to a gene: 12. Germline V gives CDR1 SGHDN, CDR2 FVKESK. CDR3 length: 15 residues. The CDR3 DNA reads as TGTGCCAGCAGTCTTATTTCAGGGGGCGCGAATGGCTACACCTTC. It specifies CASSLISGGANGYTF.

This clonotype has only one observation. The chain recombines TRBV20-1 with TRBJ1-4; 9 nucleotides agree with TRBD1. V lost 5 bases and J lost 7; bases outside the gene matches: 2. Germline V gene data show CDR1 as DFQATT and CDR2 as SNEGSKA (reference sequence). This CDR3 has 12 amino acids. CDR3 nucleotide sequence: TGCAGTGCTTTGGACAGGGGTGAAAAACTGTTTTTT. It encodes CSALDRGEKLFF.

The sample holds a few counts of this clonotype. This chain uses TRBV7-2 with TRBJ1-5; 10 bases agree with TRBD1. CDR1 and CDR2 (germline): SGHTA, FQGNSA. With 5 bases clipped from V and 0 bases from J, the junction kept 4 bases outside the gene matches. CDR3 length: 16 residues. CDR3 loop: CASSPGTGASNQPQHF. The DNA of the CDR3 is TGTGCCAGCAGCCCCGGGACAGGGGCTAGCAATCAGCCCCAGCATTTT.

The V call is TRBV20-1, the J call TRBJ1-2; maybe TRBD1 (6 bases). Germline V lookup: CDR1 DFQATT, CDR2 SNEGSKA (reference sequence). With 6 bases removed from V and 6 bases from J, the gap between germline ends came to 17 bases. The CDR3 covers 13 residues. The CDR3 DNA sequence: TGCAGTGCCTACGTCCAGGGGAGTAATGGCTACACCTTC. Translated, it gives CSAYVQGSNGYTF.